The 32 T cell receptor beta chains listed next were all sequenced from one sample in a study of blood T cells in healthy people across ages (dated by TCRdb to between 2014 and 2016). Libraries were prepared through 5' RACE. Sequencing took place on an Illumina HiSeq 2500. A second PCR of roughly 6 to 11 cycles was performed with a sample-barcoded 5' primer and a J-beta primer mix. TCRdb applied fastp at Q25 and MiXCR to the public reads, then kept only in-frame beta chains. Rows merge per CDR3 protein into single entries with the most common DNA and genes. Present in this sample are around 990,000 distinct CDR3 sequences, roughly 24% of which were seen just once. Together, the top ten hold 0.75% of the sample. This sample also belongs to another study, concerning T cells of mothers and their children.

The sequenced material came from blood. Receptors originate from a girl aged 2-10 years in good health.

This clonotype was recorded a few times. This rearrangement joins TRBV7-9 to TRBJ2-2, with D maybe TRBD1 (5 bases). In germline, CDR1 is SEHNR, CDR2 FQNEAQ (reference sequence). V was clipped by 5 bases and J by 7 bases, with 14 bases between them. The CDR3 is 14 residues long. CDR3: CASSVPRDSGELFF. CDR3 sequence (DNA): TGTGCCAGCAGCGTACCCAGGGATAGCGGGGAGCTGTTTTTT. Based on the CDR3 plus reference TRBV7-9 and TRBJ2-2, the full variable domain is DTGVSQNPRHKITKRGQNVTFRCDPISEHNRLYWYRQTLGQGPEFLTYFQNEAQLEKSRLLSDRFSAERPKGSFSTLEIQRTEQGDSAMYLCASSVPRDSGELFFGEGSRLTVL.

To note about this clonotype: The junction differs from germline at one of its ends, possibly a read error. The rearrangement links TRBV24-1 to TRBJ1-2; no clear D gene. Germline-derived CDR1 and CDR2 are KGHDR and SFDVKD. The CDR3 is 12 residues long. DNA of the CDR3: TGTGCCACCAGTGGTTTGCAAGAGGGCTACACCTTC. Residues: CATSGLQEGYTF.

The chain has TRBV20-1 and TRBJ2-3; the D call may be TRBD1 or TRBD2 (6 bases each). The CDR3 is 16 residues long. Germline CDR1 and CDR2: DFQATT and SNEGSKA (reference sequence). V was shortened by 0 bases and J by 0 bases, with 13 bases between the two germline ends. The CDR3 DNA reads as TGCAGTGCTAGAGATTCGGGGGCTTACAGCACAGATACGCAGTATTTT. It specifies CSARDSGAYSTDTQYF.

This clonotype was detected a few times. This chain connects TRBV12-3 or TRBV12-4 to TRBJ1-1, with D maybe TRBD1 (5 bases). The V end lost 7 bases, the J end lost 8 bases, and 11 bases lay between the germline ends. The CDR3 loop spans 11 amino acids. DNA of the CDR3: TGTGCCAGCACCCCGAGGACAGAAGCTTTCTTT. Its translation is CASTPRTEAFF.

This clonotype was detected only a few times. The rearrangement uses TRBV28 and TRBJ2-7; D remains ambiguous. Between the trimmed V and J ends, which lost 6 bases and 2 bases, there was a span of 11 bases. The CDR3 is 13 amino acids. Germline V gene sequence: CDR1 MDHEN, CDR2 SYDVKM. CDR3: CASSPTRTYEQYF. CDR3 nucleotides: TGTGCCAGCAGCCCTACGAGAACCTACGAGCAGTACTTC.

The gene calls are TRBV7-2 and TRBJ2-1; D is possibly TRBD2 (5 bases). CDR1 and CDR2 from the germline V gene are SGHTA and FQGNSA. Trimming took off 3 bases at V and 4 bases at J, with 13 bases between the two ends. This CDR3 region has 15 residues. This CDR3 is CASSLGQRPYNEQFF. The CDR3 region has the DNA TGTGCCAGCAGCTTGGGTCAGCGGCCATACAATGAGCAGTTCTTC. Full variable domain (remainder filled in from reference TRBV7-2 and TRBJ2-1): GAGVSQSPSNKVTEKGKDVELRCDPISGHTALYWYRQSLGQGLEFLIYFQGNSAPDKSGLPSDRFSAERTGGSVSTLTIQRTQQEDSAVYLCASSLGQRPYNEQFFGPGTRLTVL.

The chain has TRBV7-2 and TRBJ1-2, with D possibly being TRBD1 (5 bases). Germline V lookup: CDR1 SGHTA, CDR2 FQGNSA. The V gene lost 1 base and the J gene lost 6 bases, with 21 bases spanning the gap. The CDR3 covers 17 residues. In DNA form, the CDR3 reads TGTGCCAGCAGCTTAGATTGGGGCGAGGGACGGTTAAATGGCTACACCTTC. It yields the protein CASSLDWGEGRLNGYTF.

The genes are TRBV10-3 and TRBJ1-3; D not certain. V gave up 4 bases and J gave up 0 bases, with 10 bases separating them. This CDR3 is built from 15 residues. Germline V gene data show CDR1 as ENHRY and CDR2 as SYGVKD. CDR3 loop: CAISGVRGSGNTIYF. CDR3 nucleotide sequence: TGTGCCATCAGTGGCGTTCGGGGCTCTGGAAACACCATATATTTT.

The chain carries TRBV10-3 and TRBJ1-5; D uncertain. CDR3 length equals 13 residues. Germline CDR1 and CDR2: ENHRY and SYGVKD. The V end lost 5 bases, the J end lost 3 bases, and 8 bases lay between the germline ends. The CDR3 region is CAISQQDNQPQHF. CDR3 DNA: TGTGCCATCAGTCAGCAGGACAATCAGCCCCAGCATTTT.

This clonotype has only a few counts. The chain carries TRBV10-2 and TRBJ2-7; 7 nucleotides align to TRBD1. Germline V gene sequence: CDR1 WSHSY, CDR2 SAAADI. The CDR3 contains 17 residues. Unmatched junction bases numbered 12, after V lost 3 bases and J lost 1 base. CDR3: CASSDVRGPWTSYEQYF. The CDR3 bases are TGCGCCAGCAGTGATGTTAGGGGGCCTTGGACATCCTACGAGCAGTACTTC.

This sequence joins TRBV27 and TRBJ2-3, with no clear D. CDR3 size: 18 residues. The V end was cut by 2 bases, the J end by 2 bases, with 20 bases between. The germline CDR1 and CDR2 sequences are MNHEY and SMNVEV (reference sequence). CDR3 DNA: TGTGCCAGCAGTTTAGGTCCCTTAAGAGTCCCCTCCACAGATACGCAGTATTTT. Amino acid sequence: CASSLGPLRVPSTDTQYF.

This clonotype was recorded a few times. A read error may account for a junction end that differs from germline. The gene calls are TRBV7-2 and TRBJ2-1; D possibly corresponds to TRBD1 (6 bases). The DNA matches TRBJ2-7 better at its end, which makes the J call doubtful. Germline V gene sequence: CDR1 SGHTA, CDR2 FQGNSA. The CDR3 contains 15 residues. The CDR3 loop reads CVSSSPPGVSYEQYF. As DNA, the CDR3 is TGTGTCAGCAGCTCGCCCCCAGGGGTATCCTACGAGCAGTACTTC.

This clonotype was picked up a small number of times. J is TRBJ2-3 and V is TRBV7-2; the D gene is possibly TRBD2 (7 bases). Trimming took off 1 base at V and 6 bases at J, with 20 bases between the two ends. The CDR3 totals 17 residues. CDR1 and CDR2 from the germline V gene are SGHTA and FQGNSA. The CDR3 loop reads CASSLERLAEGGDTQYF. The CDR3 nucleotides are TGTGCCAGCAGCTTAGAGCGGCTAGCGGAGGGGGGGGATACGCAGTATTTT.

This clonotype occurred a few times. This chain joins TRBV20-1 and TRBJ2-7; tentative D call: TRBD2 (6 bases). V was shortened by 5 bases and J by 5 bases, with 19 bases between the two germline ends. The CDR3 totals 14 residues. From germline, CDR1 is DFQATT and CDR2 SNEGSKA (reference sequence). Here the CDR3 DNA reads TGCAGTGCTCCCCCTATGACTAGAGGGAACGAGCAGTACTTC. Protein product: CSAPPMTRGNEQYF.

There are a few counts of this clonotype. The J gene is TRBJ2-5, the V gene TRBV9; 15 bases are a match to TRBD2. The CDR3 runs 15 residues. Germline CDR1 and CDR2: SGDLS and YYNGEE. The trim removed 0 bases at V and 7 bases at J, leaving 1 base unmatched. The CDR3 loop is CASSVGGLAGGTQYF. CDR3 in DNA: TGTGCCAGCAGCGTAGGGGGACTAGCGGGGGGGACCCAGTACTTC.

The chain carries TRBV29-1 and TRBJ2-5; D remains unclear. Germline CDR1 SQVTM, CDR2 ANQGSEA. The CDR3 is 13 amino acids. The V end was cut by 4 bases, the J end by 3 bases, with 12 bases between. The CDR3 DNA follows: TGCAGCGTTGGAAGCCAGTTAAAAGAGACCCAGTACTTC. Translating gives CSVGSQLKETQYF. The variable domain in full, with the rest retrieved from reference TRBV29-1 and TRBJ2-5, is SAVISQKPSRDICQRGTSLTIQCQVDSQVTMMFWYRQQPGQSLTLIATANQGSEATYESGFVIDKFPISRPNLTFSTLTVSNMSPEDSSIYLCSVGSQLKETQYFGPGTRLLVL.

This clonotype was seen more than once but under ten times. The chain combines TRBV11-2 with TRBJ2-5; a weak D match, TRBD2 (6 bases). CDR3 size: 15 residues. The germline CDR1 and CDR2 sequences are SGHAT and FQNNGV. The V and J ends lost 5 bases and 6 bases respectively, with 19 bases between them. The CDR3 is CASSPSGLPTKTQYF. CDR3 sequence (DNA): TGTGCCAGCAGCCCCTCGGGACTTCCTACGAAGACCCAGTACTTC.

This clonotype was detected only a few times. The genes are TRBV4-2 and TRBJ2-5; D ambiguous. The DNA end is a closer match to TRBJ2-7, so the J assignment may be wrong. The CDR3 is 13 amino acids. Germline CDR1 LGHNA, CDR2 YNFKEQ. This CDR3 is CASGDGRSYEQYF. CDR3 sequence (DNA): TGTGCCAGCGGAGACGGACGGTCCTACGAGCAGTACTTC.

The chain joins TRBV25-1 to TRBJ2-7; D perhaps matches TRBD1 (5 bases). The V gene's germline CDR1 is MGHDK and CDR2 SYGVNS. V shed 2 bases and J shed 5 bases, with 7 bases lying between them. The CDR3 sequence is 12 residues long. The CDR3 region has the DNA TGTGCCAGCAGTGAAGGGGCGGACGAGCAGTACTTC. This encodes CASSEGADEQYF.

CDR3 coding DNA: TGTGCCAGCAGTGGAGATACTAGCGGGGGGCCAGATACGCAGTATTTT. Residues: CASSGDTSGGPDTQYF. The chain couples TRBV2 to TRBJ2-3; 12 bases match TRBD2. The CDR3 extends over 16 amino acids. Germline V gene lookup returns CDR1 SNHLY and CDR2 FYNNEI. V was clipped by 4 bases and J by 4 bases; unmatched bases: 6.

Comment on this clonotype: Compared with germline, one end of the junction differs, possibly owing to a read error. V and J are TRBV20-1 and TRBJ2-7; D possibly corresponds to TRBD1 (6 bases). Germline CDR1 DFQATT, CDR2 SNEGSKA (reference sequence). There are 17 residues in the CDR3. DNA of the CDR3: TGTAGTGCCGCCCTGGGGAAGGGGACACACCTCTCCTACGAGCAGTACTTC. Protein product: CSAALGKGTHLSYEQYF.

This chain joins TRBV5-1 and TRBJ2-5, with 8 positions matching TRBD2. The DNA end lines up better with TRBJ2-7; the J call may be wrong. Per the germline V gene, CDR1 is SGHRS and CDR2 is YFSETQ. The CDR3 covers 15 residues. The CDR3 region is CASSLVYGGAYEQYF. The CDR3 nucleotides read TGCGCCAGCAGCTTGGTTTACGGGGGGGCCTACGAGCAGTACTTC.

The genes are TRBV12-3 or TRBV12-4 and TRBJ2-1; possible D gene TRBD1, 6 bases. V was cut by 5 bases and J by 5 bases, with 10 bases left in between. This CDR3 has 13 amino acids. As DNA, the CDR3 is TGTGCCAGCAGTCCGGACAGAAACAATGAGCAGTTCTTC. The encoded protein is CASSPDRNNEQFF.

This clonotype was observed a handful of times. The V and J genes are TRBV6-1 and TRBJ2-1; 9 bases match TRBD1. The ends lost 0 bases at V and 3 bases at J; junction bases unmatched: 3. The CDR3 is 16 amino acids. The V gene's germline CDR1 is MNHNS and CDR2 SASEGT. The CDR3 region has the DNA TGTGCCAGCAGTGAAGCGGGGACAGGGCTCTACAATGAGCAGTTCTTC. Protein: CASSEAGTGLYNEQFF.

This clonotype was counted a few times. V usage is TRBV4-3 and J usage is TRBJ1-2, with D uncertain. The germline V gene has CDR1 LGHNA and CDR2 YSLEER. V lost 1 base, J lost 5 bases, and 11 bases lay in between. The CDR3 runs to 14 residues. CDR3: CASSQGEGRYGYTF. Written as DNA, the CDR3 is TGCGCCAGCAGCCAAGGGGAAGGAAGGTATGGCTACACCTTC.

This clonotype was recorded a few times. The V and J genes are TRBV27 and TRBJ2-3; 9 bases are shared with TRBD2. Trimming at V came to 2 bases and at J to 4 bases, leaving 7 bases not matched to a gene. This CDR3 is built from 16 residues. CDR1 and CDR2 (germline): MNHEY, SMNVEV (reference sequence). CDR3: CASSLIGTSMADTQYF. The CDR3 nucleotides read TGTGCCAGCAGTTTAATAGGGACTAGCATGGCAGATACGCAGTATTTT.

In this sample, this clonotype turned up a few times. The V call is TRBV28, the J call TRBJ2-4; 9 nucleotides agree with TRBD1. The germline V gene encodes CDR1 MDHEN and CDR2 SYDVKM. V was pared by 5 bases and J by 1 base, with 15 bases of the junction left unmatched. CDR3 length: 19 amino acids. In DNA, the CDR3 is TGTGCCAGCAGTATCGCCTTGAAGACAGGGGGGGAGGCCAAAAACATTCAGTACTTC. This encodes CASSIALKTGGEAKNIQYF.

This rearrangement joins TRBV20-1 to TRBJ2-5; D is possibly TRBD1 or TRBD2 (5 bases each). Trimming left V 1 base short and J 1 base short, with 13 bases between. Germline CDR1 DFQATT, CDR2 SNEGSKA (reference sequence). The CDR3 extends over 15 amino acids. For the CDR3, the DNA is TGCAGTGCTAGAGTTTCCGGGACCTCCCAAGAGACCCAGTACTTC. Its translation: CSARVSGTSQETQYF.

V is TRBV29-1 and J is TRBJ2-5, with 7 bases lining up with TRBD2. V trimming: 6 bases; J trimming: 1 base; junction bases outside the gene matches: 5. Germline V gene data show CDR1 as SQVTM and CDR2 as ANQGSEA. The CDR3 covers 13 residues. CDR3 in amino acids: CSVERGLQETQYF. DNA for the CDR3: TGCAGCGTCGAGCGGGGACTCCAAGAGACCCAGTACTTC.

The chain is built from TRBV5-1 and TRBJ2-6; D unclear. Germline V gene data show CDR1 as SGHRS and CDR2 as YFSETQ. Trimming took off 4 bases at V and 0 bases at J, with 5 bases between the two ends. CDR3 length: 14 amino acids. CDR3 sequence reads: CASSDFSGANVLTF. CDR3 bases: TGCGCCAGCAGCGATTTCTCTGGGGCCAACGTCCTGACTTTC.

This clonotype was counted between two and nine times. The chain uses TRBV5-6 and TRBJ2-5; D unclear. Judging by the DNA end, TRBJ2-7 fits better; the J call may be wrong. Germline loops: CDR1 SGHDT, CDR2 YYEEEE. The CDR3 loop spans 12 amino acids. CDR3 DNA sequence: TGTGCCAGCAGCTTGGTCTCCCTCGAGCAGTACTTC. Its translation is CASSLVSLEQYF.

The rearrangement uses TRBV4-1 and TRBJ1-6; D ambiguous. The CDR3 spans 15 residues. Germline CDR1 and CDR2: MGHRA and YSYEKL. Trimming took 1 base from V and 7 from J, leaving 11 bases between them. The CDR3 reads CASSQVSNQNSPLHF. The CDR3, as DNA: TGCGCCAGCAGCCAAGTCTCCAATCAGAATTCACCCCTCCACTTT.